This passage covers 19 T cell receptor beta chains from one sample sequenced in a study of patients and donors after allogeneic stem cell transplantation. TCRdb reprocessed the RT-PCR reads with MiXCR, giving one entry per CDR3 protein. The table records just over 4,000 distinct CDR3 sequences, approximately 24% of them present only once. The specimen was blood, either unsorted or a sorted T cell fraction (not recorded which). Receptors were obtained from a human donor who was either an allogeneic HSCT recipient or a stem cell or donor lymphocyte infusion donor (not recorded which). It is not recorded whose cells these are; they may come from a transplant donor.

V usage is TRBV3-1 and J usage is TRBJ1-1; 8 bases line up with TRBD1. V was clipped by 4 bases and J by 5 bases; unmatched bases: 6. The length of the CDR3 is 14 residues. The germline gives CDR1 LGHDT, CDR2 YNNKEL (reference sequence). For the CDR3, the DNA is TGTGCCAGCAGCCGCCTGGACAGGGAGACTGAAGCTTTCTTT. Amino acid sequence: CASSRLDRETEAFF.

The chain carries TRBV30 and TRBJ1-2; TRBD1 matches 7 bases. Germline trimming cut 6 bases from V and 8 bases from J; bases unmatched to any gene: 12. Germline lookup yields CDR1 GTSNPN and CDR2 SVGIG (reference sequence). The CDR3 runs 13 residues. For the CDR3, the DNA is TGTGCCTGCTTCGACAGGGTCTTTTACGGCTACACCTTC. This sequence encodes CACFDRVFYGYTF.

This clonotype has just a few counts. The rearrangement uses TRBV5-1 and TRBJ2-5; 10 bases are a match to TRBD2. The CDR3 runs to 14 residues. Germline V gives CDR1 SGHRS, CDR2 YFSETQ. The J segment lost 3 bases and the V segment lost 4 bases, leaving 3 bases of the junction unmatched. CDR3 loop: CASSLGLAKETQYF. CDR3 coding DNA: TGCGCCAGCAGCCTGGGACTAGCGAAAGAGACCCAGTACTTC. Full variable domain (rest looked up from reference TRBV5-1 and TRBJ2-5): KAGVTQTPRYLIKTRGQQVTLSCSPISGHRSVSWYQQTPGQGLQFLFEYFSETQRNKGNFPGRFSGRQFSNSRSEMNVSTLELGDSALYLCASSLGLAKETQYFGPGTRLLVL.

The rearrangement uses TRBV5-4 and TRBJ2-3; 9 bases line up with TRBD2. Losses at the gene ends were 4 bases for V and 4 bases for J; bases not matched to a gene: 4. The CDR3 contains 14 residues. Germline assignment: CDR1 SGHNT and CDR2 YYREEE (reference sequence). The CDR3 bases are TGTGCCAGCAGCGATGGACTAGCGCCAGATACGCAGTATTTT. Translating it yields CASSDGLAPDTQYF.

By share of the sample, this clonotype is large. The chain carries TRBV29-1 and TRBJ2-4, with D possibly being TRBD1 or TRBD2 (5 bases each). Per the germline V gene, CDR1 is SQVTM and CDR2 is ANQGSEA. The CDR3 spans 11 residues. V lost 7 bases to trimming and J lost 5 bases, with 9 bases between them. The CDR3 nucleotides read TGCAGCGGTGGGACGCAAAACATTCAGTACTTC. Amino acid sequence: CSGGTQNIQYF.

The chain uses TRBV11-1 and TRBJ1-2, with D hard to call. Trimming shortened V by 4 bases and J by 4 bases, and 16 bases separated the two germline ends. The CDR3 consists of 15 residues. Germline-derived CDR1 and CDR2 are SGHAT and FQDESV (reference sequence). DNA of the CDR3: TGTGCCAGCAGCTCGGGCCCGATGGCTGGCTATGGCTACACCTTC. Translating gives CASSSGPMAGYGYTF.

This rearrangement joins TRBV24-1 to TRBJ2-5; 9 bases match TRBD1. This CDR3 contains 16 residues. Germline V gives CDR1 KGHDR, CDR2 SFDVKD. J gave up 5 bases and V 3 bases, and 9 bases lay outside the gene matches. CDR3 in DNA: TGTGCCACCAGTGATATAAGGACAGGGGCGACGGAGACCCAGTACTTC. It is translated as CATSDIRTGATETQYF.

The rearrangement joins TRBV10-3 to TRBJ1-1; D is unresolved. This CDR3 is 12 amino acids long. The V and J ends lost 6 bases and 5 bases respectively, with 10 bases between them. From germline, CDR1 is ENHRY and CDR2 SYGVKD. The CDR3 coding sequence is TGTGCCATCAGCCAAGAGTCGACTGAAGCTTTCTTT. Protein sequence: CAISQESTEAFF.

Written as DNA, the CDR3 is TGTGCCATCAGTGCGTCGGGCTCTGGCTACACCTTC. Translation gives CAISASGSGYTF. This chain links TRBV10-3 with TRBJ1-2, with no clear D. Germline V gives CDR1 ENHRY, CDR2 SYGVKD. The CDR3 is 12 residues long. Trimming took 4 bases from V and 7 from J, leaving 10 bases between them.

The V call is TRBV19, the J call TRBJ2-5; TRBD1 agrees at 10 bases. CDR3 length: 13 residues. The junction had 3 bases not matched to a gene; V was cut back by 6 bases and J by 5 bases. Germline V lookup: CDR1 LNHDA, CDR2 SQIVND (reference sequence). The CDR3 DNA sequence: TGTGCCAGTAGGACAGGGGGCGGTGAGACCCAGTACTTC. Amino acid sequence: CASRTGGGETQYF.

Only a few counts were recorded for this clonotype. The J gene is TRBJ2-7, the V gene TRBV13, with D possibly being TRBD2 (5 bases). Germline CDR1 reads PRHDT; CDR2 reads FYEKMQ (reference sequence). With 5 bases removed from V and 2 bases from J, the gap between germline ends came to 10 bases. The CDR3 has 13 residues. CDR3 sequence reads: CASSPGSPYEQYV. CDR3 DNA sequence: TGTGCCAGCAGCCCTGGGAGTCCCTACGAGCAGTACGTC.

This clonotype is medium-sized. J is TRBJ2-3 and V is TRBV4-3; D unresolved. Germline lookup yields CDR1 LGHNA and CDR2 YSLEER. V shed 4 bases and J shed 0 bases, with 5 bases lying between them. This CDR3 spans 13 amino acids. DNA of the CDR3: TGCGCCAGCAGCCCGTCTAGCACAGATACGCAGTATTTT. It specifies CASSPSSTDTQYF.

This clonotype was counted a few times. This sequence joins TRBV15 and TRBJ1-2; TRBD1 agrees at 7 bases. CDR1 and CDR2 from the germline V gene are LNHNV and YYDKDF (reference sequence). J lost 4 bases, V lost 7 bases, and 9 bases had no gene match. This CDR3 comprises 14 residues. CDR3 sequence (DNA): TGTGCCACCACCCCCGGACAGGTGTCCTATGGCTACACCTTC. It yields the protein CATTPGQVSYGYTF.

The chain links TRBV29-1 to TRBJ2-1; TRBD2 agrees at 7 bases. The CDR3 consists of 14 residues. Per the germline V gene, CDR1 is SQVTM and CDR2 is ANQGSEA. After removal of 8 bases from V and 4 bases from J, the junction contained 11 bases not matched to a gene. Here the CDR3 reads CSSFASGGYNEQFF. The CDR3, as DNA: TGCAGCTCGTTCGCTAGCGGAGGGTACAATGAGCAGTTCTTC.

This chain connects TRBV11-2 to TRBJ2-3; D might be TRBD2 (6 bases). Trimming pared 5 bases from V and 2 bases from J, leaving 14 bases between. The germline gives CDR1 SGHAT, CDR2 FQNNGV. This CDR3 has 15 residues. The CDR3 nucleotides read TGTGCCAGCAGCGTGTCTAGCGAGTACACAGATACGCAGTATTTT. Translating gives CASSVSSEYTDTQYF.

V and J are TRBV7-6 and TRBJ1-2, with a tentative D call TRBD1 (5 bases). Germline V lookup: CDR1 SGHVS, CDR2 FNYEAQ. The V end lost 5 bases, the J end lost 3 bases, and 13 bases lay between the germline ends. This CDR3 spans 14 amino acids. The CDR3 loop reads CASSPQGGDYGYTF. The CDR3 nucleotides read TGTGCCAGCAGCCCCCAGGGCGGCGACTATGGCTACACCTTC.

This clonotype has only a few counts. The V and J genes are TRBV27 and TRBJ1-5, with 9 nucleotides matching TRBD1. The CDR3 contains 15 residues. Per the germline V gene, CDR1 is MNHEY and CDR2 is SMNVEV (reference sequence). V shed 6 bases, J shed 4 bases, and the junction held 7 bases outside the gene matches. DNA for the CDR3: TGTGCCAGCAGCACAGGGGGCTTGAGAAATCAGCCCCAGCATTTT. Its protein product is CASSTGGLRNQPQHF.

This clonotype is labeled medium-sized. The CDR3: CASSLTYGQRYEQYV. The DNA for the CDR3 is TGTGCCAGCAGTCTTACTTACGGACAGCGCTACGAGCAGTACGTC. V and J are TRBV27 and TRBJ2-7, with D maybe TRBD1 (6 bases). Germline V gene lookup returns CDR1 MNHEY and CDR2 SMNVEV (reference sequence). The V and J ends lost 5 bases and 3 bases respectively, with 17 bases between them. This CDR3 spans 15 amino acids.

By share of the sample, this clonotype is medium-sized (0.01 to 0.1%). This chain joins TRBV30 and TRBJ1-4; D unresolved. The germline V gene has CDR1 GTSNPN and CDR2 SVGIG (reference sequence). The CDR3 consists of 13 residues. V gave up 4 bases and J gave up 7 bases, with 13 bases separating them. The CDR3 DNA sequence: TGTGCCTGGAACCGGGGTACCGGTGAAAAACTGTTTTTT. It translates to CAWNRGTGEKLFF.